This TCR beta chain was retrieved from a study of metastatic and nonmetastatic thyroid tumors. Study information: The comparison covered peripheral blood and tumor or nodule tissue in malignant and benign thyroid patients. Study-wide results and limits: In both blood and tumor samples, TCR beta diversity was reported significantly higher for malignant than benign nodules.

Not a single patient had been given any form of treatment at any point before undergoing thyroid surgery. Germline-derived CDR1 and CDR2 are SEHNR and FQNEAQ (reference sequence). This CDR3 spans 11 amino acids. Trimming removed 6 bases from V and 1 base from J, with 3 bases in between. This clone was observed many times. Its antigen is not identified. Authors' analysis steps: Differences in CDR3 between clinicopathological groups were drawn on to build a classifier intended to discriminate distant-metastatic papillary thyroid cancer patients. TCRdb redid the clone calls on the PCR reads using MiXCR. TCRdb, not the authors, supplied the V and J calls. The sample records 20,000 to 25,000 clones, around 13% being singletons.

The chain combines TRBV7-9 with TRBJ1-1, with D unclear. Sequenced input: blood. The TCR was taken from a female donor with papillary thyroid cancer or a benign thyroid nodule (not recorded which). Some clones in this sample may be carry-over from other donors' samples. The DNA of the CDR3 is TGTGCCAGCAGACAGAACACTGAAGCTTTCTTT. It encodes CASRQNTEAFF.